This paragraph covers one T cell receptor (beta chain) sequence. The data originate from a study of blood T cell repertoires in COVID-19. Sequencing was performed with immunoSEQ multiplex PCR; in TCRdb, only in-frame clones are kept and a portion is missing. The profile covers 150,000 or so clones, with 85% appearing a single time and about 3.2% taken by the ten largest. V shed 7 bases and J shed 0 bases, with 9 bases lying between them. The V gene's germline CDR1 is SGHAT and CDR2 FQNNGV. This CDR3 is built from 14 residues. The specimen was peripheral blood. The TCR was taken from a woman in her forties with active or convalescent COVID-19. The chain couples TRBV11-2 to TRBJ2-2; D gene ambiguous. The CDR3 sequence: CASTQVANTGELFF. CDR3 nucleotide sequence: TGTGCCAGCACCCAGGTCGCGAACACCGGGGAGCTGTTTTTT.